The 5 T cell receptor beta chains presented below share a single source sample, sequenced in a study of cytomegalovirus exposure and HLA in healthy donors. Data came from immunoSEQ multiplex PCR; TCRdb stores just in-frame clones and leaves some out. Of roughly 330,000 clones listed, 87% were seen once; the top ten hold over 1%. The sequencing input was PBMCs. Every receptor here comes from a woman aged 25-40 years in good health and CMV-seropositive.

This chain uses TRBV27 with TRBJ1-5, with D maybe TRBD1 (5 bases). This CDR3 has 15 amino acids. Germline lookup yields CDR1 MNHEY and CDR2 SMNVEV (reference sequence). V lost 2 bases, J lost 2 bases, and 10 bases lay in between. This chain's CDR3 is CASSLQGNRNQPQHF. Here the CDR3 DNA reads TGTGCCAGCAGTTTACAGGGTAACCGCAATCAGCCCCAGCATTTT.

The rearrangement joins TRBV9 to TRBJ1-2; a weak D match, TRBD1 (6 bases). Germline CDR1 is SGDLS and CDR2 is YYNGEE. The CDR3 has 11 residues. With 5 bases removed from V and 8 bases from J, the gap between germline ends came to 10 bases. The CDR3: CASRNRDGYTF. For the CDR3, the DNA is TGTGCCAGCAGGAACAGGGACGGCTACACCTTC. The full variable domain, with the rest looked up from reference TRBV9 and TRBJ1-2, is DSGVTQTPKHLITATGQRVTLRCSPRSGDLSVYWYQQSLDQGLQFLIQYYNGEERAKGNILERFSAQQFPDLHSELNLSSLELGDSALYFCASRNRDGYTFGSGTRLTVV.

The rearrangement joins TRBV28 to TRBJ1-5; D is perhaps TRBD1 (5 bases). Germline CDR1 is MDHEN and CDR2 is SYDVKM. The V end lost 7 bases, the J end lost 0 bases, and 7 bases lay between the germline ends. The CDR3 runs to 13 residues. The CDR3 loop is CASTGYSNQPQHF. CDR3 in DNA: TGTGCCAGCACAGGGTATAGCAATCAGCCCCAGCATTTT. Complete variable domain (other parts from reference TRBV28 and TRBJ1-5): DVKVTQSSRYLVKRTGEKVFLECVQDMDHENMFWYRQDPGLGLRLIYFSYDVKMKEKGDIPEGYSVSREKKERFSLILESASTNQTSMYLCASTGYSNQPQHFGDGTRLSIL.

This chain links TRBV14 with TRBJ1-4; D not resolved. V lost 3 bases and J 0 bases, leaving 17 bases between the germline ends. Germline-derived CDR1 and CDR2 are SGHDN and FVKESK. The CDR3 totals 18 residues. The CDR3 nucleotides are TGTGCCAGCAGCCATCATTGGGAGGAGCAGGCAACTAATGAAAAACTGTTTTTT. This translates into CASSHHWEEQATNEKLFF.

This rearrangement joins TRBV7-2 to TRBJ2-2; TRBD2 matches at 11 bases. The CDR3 loop spans 16 amino acids. The germline V gene has CDR1 SGHTA and CDR2 FQGNSA. J was trimmed by 7 bases and V by 5 bases; bases with no gene match: 9. The CDR3 sequence is CASSPVAGGPGGELFF. The CDR3 nucleotides are TGTGCCAGCAGCCCGGTAGCGGGAGGGCCGGGCGGGGAGCTGTTTTTT.